This TCR beta chain was recorded in a study of T cells after yellow fever vaccination. TCRdb processed the 5' RACE reads anew with MiXCR; each CDR3 protein has one entry. The sample contains fewer than 500,000 distinct CDR3 sequences, over 15% of which appear only once. Germline V gene data show CDR1 as SGHAT and CDR2 as FQNNGV. This CDR3 comprises 17 residues. J was trimmed by 3 bases and V by 5 bases; bases with no gene match: 13. This clonotype was sampled from a man between 18 and 29 years old who received the YFV17D yellow fever vaccine. The chain uses TRBV11-2 and TRBJ2-3; 8 bases agree with TRBD1. This specimen consisted of PBMCs, obtained before the yellow fever booster vaccination. The CDR3 reads CASSARTGHSATDTQYF. The DNA of the CDR3 is TGTGCCAGCAGCGCCCGGACAGGGCACTCAGCAACAGATACGCAGTATTTT. The complete variable domain, with remaining parts taken from reference TRBV11-2 and TRBJ2-3, reads EAGVAQSPRYKIIEKRQSVAFWCNPISGHATLYWYQQILGQGPKLLIQFQNNGVVDDSQLPKDRFSAERLKGVDSTLKIQPAKLEDSAVYLCASSARTGHSATDTQYFGPGTRLTVL.